The 22 T cell receptor beta chains reported below all come from one sample, sequenced in a study of T cell clonality in common variable immunodeficiency. Some clones are missing from TCRdb's copy, which holds only in-frame ones; the method was immunoSEQ multiplex PCR. The sample presents tens of thousands of clones, none singletons. Sequenced material: peripheral blood mononuclear cells. These receptors all stem from a person aged 18 to 75 in good health.

This clone was seen ten or more times. The sequenced fragment ends 3 residues before the CDR3 boundary, so the rest is inferred from the germline J gene. The chain employs TRBV5-4 and TRBJ2-3; perhaps TRBD1 as D (6 bases). Germline V gene data show CDR1 as SGHNT and CDR2 as YYREEE (reference sequence). Trimming pared 2 bases from V and 1 base from J, leaving 8 bases between. The CDR3 runs 14 residues. The CDR3: CASSFSGGTDTQYF. The CDR3 DNA, read in part, is TGTGCCAGCAGCTTCTCAGGGGGCACAGATACG.

At least ten counts were recorded for this clone. The DNA ends 3 residues before the CDR3 does, and the rest of the CDR3 is filled in from the germline J gene. The genes are TRBV2 and TRBJ1-5; the D is unclear. This CDR3 has 14 amino acids. The V gene's germline CDR1 is SNHLY and CDR2 FYNNEI. V was pared by 3 bases and J by 6 bases, with 12 bases between. This CDR3 reads CASSDGSGFQPQHF. The CDR3 DNA, read in part, is TGTGCCAGCAGTGACGGGTCCGGGTTTCAGCCC.

This clone was counted at least ten times. From the germline J gene comes the end of the CDR3, since the read stops 3 residues before it. This chain uses TRBV30 with TRBJ1-6; D is possibly TRBD1 (5 bases). The CDR3 length is 12 residues. Trimming took off 1 base at V and 9 bases at J, with 7 bases between the two ends. The germline gives CDR1 GTSNPN, CDR2 SVGIG (reference sequence). The sequenced CDR3 bases are TGTGCCTGGAGTGGCGACAGTTCACCC. Translated, it gives CAWSGDSSP. In full, the CDR3 reads CAWSGDSSPLHF.

This clone was counted many times. The read terminates 3 residues ahead of where the CDR3 ends, so the germline J gene completes it. The chain employs TRBV28 and TRBJ2-7, with a possible D match to TRBD2 (6 bases). V was cut by 6 bases and J by 2 bases, with 11 bases left in between. CDR1 is MDHEN and CDR2 is SYDVKM in the germline V gene. This CDR3 is 13 amino acids long. CDR3 bases read: TGTGCCAGCAGCCGTAGCGGAGCCTACGAG. Its translation: CASSRSGAYE. The complete CDR3 protein is CASSRSGAYEQYF.

This clone has ten or more counts. The CDR3 end is not reached by the read, which stops 3 residues before it; the germline J gene fills it in. This chain joins TRBV4-2 and TRBJ2-2; D remains unclear. CDR3 length equals 15 residues. Germline loops: CDR1 LGHNA, CDR2 YNFKEQ. V lost 0 bases and J lost 0, with 5 bases in between. The CDR3 here is CASSQDRTNTGELFF. The part of the CDR3 DNA that was read is TGTGCCAGCAGCCAAGACAGGACGAACACCGGGGAG.

With respect to this clone: Read sequence stops 3 residues before the CDR3 end, and the germline J gene provides the missing end. The chain combines TRBV4-2 with TRBJ2-5; 8 nucleotides match TRBD2. Unmatched junction bases numbered 12, after V lost 1 base and J lost 2 bases. The CDR3 spans 18 residues. The germline gives CDR1 LGHNA, CDR2 YNFKEQ. The CDR3 sequence: CASSQGDLSGNLQETQYF. The CDR3 bases that were read are TGTGCCAGCAGCCAAGGAGACCTTAGCGGGAACTTACAAGAGACC.

This clone was detected many times. The read ends 3 residues early relative to the CDR3; the germline J gene fills the gap. This chain uses TRBV2 with TRBJ2-1; the match to TRBD2 covers 12 bases. CDR3 length: 15 residues. CDR1 is SNHLY and CDR2 is FYNNEI in the germline V gene. The V and J ends lost 2 bases and 4 bases, in that order; junction bases with no gene match: 0. CDR3 amino acids: CASSELAGGYNEQFF. The CDR3 DNA, read in part, is TGTGCCAGCAGTGAACTAGCGGGAGGGTACAATGAG. Drawing the rest from reference TRBV2 and TRBJ2-1, the complete variable domain is EPEVTQTPSHQVTQMGQEVILRCVPISNHLYFYWYRQILGQKVEFLVSFYNNEISEKSEIFDDQFSVERPDGSNFTLKIRSTKLEDSAMYFCASSELAGGYNEQFFGPGTRLTVL.

This clone was counted many times. The read ends 3 residues early relative to the CDR3; the germline J gene fills the gap. The gene calls are TRBV5-1 and TRBJ2-2, with 13 bases lining up with TRBD2. V trimming: 2 bases; J trimming: 7 bases; junction bases outside the gene matches: 11. This CDR3 is built from 18 residues. Germline CDR1 SGHRS, CDR2 YFSETQ. The chain's CDR3 is CASSLIPRTSGSFGELFF. Partial CDR3 DNA: TGCGCCAGCAGCTTAATACCTCGGACTAGCGGGAGTTTCGGGGAG.

This clone occurred many times. The CDR3 end falls 3 residues outside the read, so it is completed with the germline J gene. The chain has TRBV4-1 and TRBJ2-3; 10 bases fit TRBD2. The V gene end was trimmed by 4 bases and the J gene end by 6 bases; junction bases not matched to a gene: 16. CDR3 length: 18 amino acids. Germline values: CDR1 MGHRA, CDR2 YSYEKL. CDR3 region: CASSLSPPSGRFADTQYF. The sequenced part of the CDR3 DNA is TGCGCCAGCAGCCTCTCCCCCCCTAGCGGGAGATTTGCCGATACG.

This clone was picked up many times. The read falls 3 residues short of the CDR3 end, and the missing part is taken from the germline J gene. V gene TRBV6-2 or TRBV6-3 combines with J gene TRBJ2-1; the match to TRBD1 covers 7 bases. The CDR3 has 15 residues. The trim removed 5 bases at V and 1 base at J, leaving 5 bases unmatched. Germline CDR1 and CDR2: MNHEY and SVGEGT. The covered CDR3 bases are TGTGCCAGCAGTCCCCAGGGGGTTTCCTACAATGAG. Translated, it gives CASSPQGVSYNE. From start to end, the CDR3 is CASSPQGVSYNEQFF.

This clone has ten or more counts. The CDR3 sequence is CASKQGRNTGELFF. Incomplete CDR3 DNA: TGTGCCAGCAAGCAGGGGCGAAACACCGGGGAG. This chain uses TRBV2 with TRBJ2-2, with D perhaps TRBD1 (6 bases). The read stops 3 residues short of the end of the CDR3; the missing end is completed from the germline J gene. Germline V gives CDR1 SNHLY, CDR2 FYNNEI. CDR3 size: 14 residues. Trimming took off 7 bases at V and 2 bases at J, with 11 bases between the two ends.

This clone was detected many times. The read terminates 3 residues ahead of where the CDR3 ends, so the germline J gene completes it. J is TRBJ1-4 and V is TRBV7-9, with TRBD1 identical over 7 bases. The CDR3 spans 15 residues. CDR1 is SEHNR, CDR2 FQNEAQ, per germline (reference sequence). The V gene end was trimmed by 5 bases and the J gene end by 3 bases; junction bases not matched to a gene: 6. The sequenced part of the CDR3 DNA is TGTGCCAGCAGCCGACAGGGACCAGCTAATGAAAAA. Translation: CASSRQGPANEK. The complete CDR3 sequence is CASSRQGPANEKLFF. Combining the CDR3 with reference TRBV7-9 and TRBJ1-4 gives the whole variable domain DTGVSQNPRHKITKRGQNVTFRCDPISEHNRLYWYRQTLGQGPEFLTYFQNEAQLEKSRLLSDRFSAERPKGSFSTLEIQRTEQGDSAMYLCASSRQGPANEKLFFGSGTQLSVL.

Many counts were recorded for this clone. The read ends 3 residues shy of where the CDR3 ends; the end is completed using the germline J gene. The genes are TRBV19 and TRBJ2-7; tentatively, D is TRBD2 (6 bases). The CDR3 contains 15 residues. V was pared by 9 bases and J by 0 bases, with 18 bases between. CDR1 is LNHDA, CDR2 SQIVND, per germline (reference sequence). The DNA read from the CDR3 is TGTGCCAGCGTTGAGGAGCGGGCTATCTCCTACGAG. Its translation is CASVEERAISYE. The CDR3 reads in full as CASVEERAISYEQYF. Drawing the rest from reference TRBV19 and TRBJ2-7, the complete variable domain is DGGITQSPKYLFRKEGQNVTLSCEQNLNHDAMYWYRQDPGQGLRLIYYSQIVNDFQKGDIAEGYSVSREKKESFPLTVTSAQKNPTAFYLCASVEERAISYEQYFGPGTRLTVT.

This clone was picked up many times. Read data end 3 residues before the CDR3 end; the end is taken from the germline J gene. V and J are TRBV5-1 and TRBJ1-6; 10 bases fit TRBD1. Per the germline V gene, CDR1 is SGHRS and CDR2 is YFSETQ. J was trimmed by 7 bases and V by 3 bases; bases with no gene match: 7. The CDR3 covers 16 residues. CDR3 amino acids: CASSWDRGVGNSPLHF. Partial CDR3 DNA: TGCGCCAGCAGCTGGGACAGGGGTGTTGGGAATTCACCC.

This clone was detected many times. The CDR3 sequence is CASSTGQAAGNTIYF. The CDR3 DNA, read in part, is TGCGCCAGCAGCACCGGACAGGCCGCTGGAAACACC. The genes are TRBV5-1 and TRBJ1-3, with TRBD1 identical over 7 bases. Read sequence stops 3 residues before the CDR3 end, and the germline J gene provides the missing end. The CDR3 has 15 amino acids. With V trimmed by 4 bases and J by 2 bases, 6 bases remained unmatched. The germline V gene encodes CDR1 SGHRS and CDR2 YFSETQ.

This clone showed up many times. The CDR3 end lies 3 residues beyond the end of the read and is filled in from the germline J gene. V gene TRBV28 combines with J gene TRBJ1-4; D is unresolved. This CDR3 comprises 14 residues. V dropped 6 bases and J dropped 8 bases, with 16 bases sitting between them. Germline lookup yields CDR1 MDHEN and CDR2 SYDVKM. CDR3 residues: CASRREGLGEKLFF. The DNA read from the CDR3 is TGTGCCAGCAGAAGAGAAGGACTGGGGGAAAAA.

Many counts were recorded for this clone. The sequence runs out 3 residues before the end of the CDR3; the remainder is reconstructed from the germline J gene. V usage is TRBV5-1 and J usage is TRBJ1-5; D gene ambiguous. Trimming took 5 bases from V and 7 from J, leaving 13 bases between them. The V gene's germline CDR1 is SGHRS and CDR2 YFSETQ. This CDR3 is built from 13 residues. CDR3 bases read: TGCGCCAGCAGTCTAGACCGGTCCCAGCCC. Amino acid sequence: CASSLDRSQP. The complete CDR3 sequence is CASSLDRSQPQHF.

This clone was seen only a few times. Sequencing ends 3 residues short of the CDR3 end; the germline J gene provides the rest. V usage is TRBV2 and J usage is TRBJ2-2; D may be TRBD2 (5 bases). The germline V gene has CDR1 SNHLY and CDR2 FYNNEI. This CDR3 is built from 12 residues. V gave up 6 bases and J gave up 5 bases, with 7 bases separating them. CDR3 residues: CASRDFTGELFF. The CDR3 DNA, read in part, is TGTGCCAGCAGGGACTTTACCGGGGAG.

This clone was recorded many times. The read halts 3 residues ahead of the CDR3 end, with the missing end drawn from the germline J gene. The rearrangement joins TRBV19 to TRBJ1-5; a weak D match, TRBD1 (6 bases). The germline V gene has CDR1 LNHDA and CDR2 SQIVND (reference sequence). Trimming took 2 bases from V and 7 from J, leaving 12 bases between them. The CDR3 length is 14 residues. The part of the CDR3 DNA that was read is TGTGCCAGTAGTATAAGGACAGCGAACCAGCCC. It specifies CASSIRTANQP. The CDR3, in full, reads CASSIRTANQPQHF.

This clone appeared many times. The sequenced fragment ends 3 residues before the CDR3 boundary, so the rest is inferred from the germline J gene. This chain links TRBV30 with TRBJ1-4, with 7 bases matching TRBD1. Germline values: CDR1 GTSNPN, CDR2 SVGIG (reference sequence). After removal of 1 base from V and 8 bases from J, the junction contained 4 bases not matched to a gene. The CDR3 is 13 amino acids. The part of the CDR3 DNA that was read is TGTGCCTGGAGTGGCAGGGGGAGCGAAAAA. Amino acid sequence: CAWSGRGSEK. From start to end, the CDR3 is CAWSGRGSEKLFF.

This clone was recorded many times. The read ends 3 residues early relative to the CDR3; the germline J gene fills the gap. V usage is TRBV19 and J usage is TRBJ1-4; tentative D call: TRBD1 (5 bases). The CDR3 consists of 15 residues. The V and J ends lost 7 bases and 3 bases respectively, with 15 bases between them. CDR1 is LNHDA and CDR2 is SQIVND in the germline V gene (reference sequence). The CDR3 here is CASKGSYPANEKLFF. The CDR3 DNA, read in part, is TGTGCCAGTAAGGGGAGTTATCCAGCTAATGAAAAA.

This clone was seen repeatedly, ten times or more. Read data end 3 residues before the CDR3 end; the end is taken from the germline J gene. The V and J genes are TRBV19 and TRBJ1-5; TRBD1 matches 7 bases. Trimming removed 4 bases from V and 4 bases from J; junction bases left unmatched: 10. Per germline, CDR1 LNHDA and CDR2 SQIVND (reference sequence). CDR3 length: 16 amino acids. Partial CDR3 DNA: TGTGCCAGTAGTAGACCCCGGAGGGACAGAAATCAGCCC. Residues: CASSRPRRDRNQP. The complete CDR3 reads CASSRPRRDRNQPQHF. The full variable domain, completed using reference TRBV19 and TRBJ1-5, is DGGITQSPKYLFRKEGQNVTLSCEQNLNHDAMYWYRQDPGQGLRLIYYSQIVNDFQKGDIAEGYSVSREKKESFPLTVTSAQKNPTAFYLCASSRPRRDRNQPQHFGDGTRLSIL.